This T cell receptor (beta chain) was sequenced for a study of blood T cell repertoires in COVID-19. About the research overall: Acute and convalescent COVID-19 specimens originated in the United States, Italy and Spain.

Participants reported their clinical history, and cohort assignment relied on those reports. Exposed participants encountered a COVID-19 case during the 2 weeks preceding study entry. Trimming took 0 bases from V and 5 from J, leaving 10 bases between them. The CDR3 is 14 amino acids. The germline V gene encodes CDR1 SGHRS and CDR2 YFSETQ. The authors' processing: By means of reference gene primer amplification, nucleated cell counts were estimated. Sequencing used immunoSEQ multiplex PCR; TCRdb keeps in-frame clones, though not all of them. V, J and clone size reflect that table, while D and trimming were determined from the DNA. The sample gives 130,000 to 150,000 clones, roughly 87% of which show up once; roughly 4% is in the top ten.

Sequencing was done on a sample of PBMCs or T cells enriched from blood (not recorded which). This sequence was found in a woman in her forties who had been exposed to COVID-19. This rearrangement joins TRBV5-1 to TRBJ2-3, with D perhaps matching TRBD2 (5 bases). The DNA for the CDR3 is TGCGCCAGCAGCTTGGAAAAGCGGCAAGATACGCAGTATTTT. Translating gives CASSLEKRQDTQYF.